A selection of T cell receptor beta chains follows, all from one sample in a study of PD-1 blockade in classical Hodgkin lymphoma. Sequencing used immunoSEQ multiplex PCR; TCRdb keeps in-frame clones, though not all of them. The data hold over 8,000 clones, with 85% to 90% observed a single time. The material was peripheral blood mononuclear cells (PBMCs), obtained before the fourth cycle of nivolumab. Every receptor here comes from a human donor with classical Hodgkin lymphoma. CDR3s include the opening cysteine and the closing phenylalanine or tryptophan. A D gene is named only where the DNA matches it firmly. Size values are once, few and many counts, or a class for expanded clones, and some rows have none.

v_call: TRBV7-9; clone_size: .; d_call: TRBD2; j_call: TRBJ2-5; cdr3_length: 18; cdr3_aa: CASSFFFARLAVQETQYF; cdr3_nt: TGTGCCAGCAGCTTTTTCTTTGCGAGGCTAGCGGTACAAGAGACCCAGTACTTC
v_call: TRBV11-3; clone_size: .; d_call: .; j_call: TRBJ2-5; cdr3_length: 14; cdr3_aa: CASSLYRVEETQYF; cdr3_nt: TGTGCCAGCAGCTTATACAGGGTTGAAGAGACCCAGTACTTC
v_call: TRBV29-1; clone_size: .; d_call: .; j_call: TRBJ1-1; cdr3_length: 17; cdr3_aa: CSVGGLTLGGVGTEAFF; cdr3_nt: TGCAGCGTGGGGGGACTAACCCTGGGAGGAGTTGGTACTGAAGCTTTCTTT
v_call: TRBV2; clone_size: .; d_call: .; j_call: TRBJ1-5; cdr3_length: 14; cdr3_aa: CASSVSGYNQPQHF; cdr3_nt: TGTGCCAGCAGTGTTTCAGGCTACAATCAGCCCCAGCATTTT
v_call: TRBV25-1; clone_size: .; d_call: .; j_call: TRBJ1-4; cdr3_length: 15; cdr3_aa: CASSEYKGYREKLFF; cdr3_nt: TGTGCCAGCAGTGAATATAAGGGATACCGGGAAAAACTGTTTTTT
v_call: TRBV5-8; clone_size: .; d_call: TRBD1; j_call: TRBJ1-4; cdr3_length: 16; cdr3_aa: CASSLTLGTANEKLFF; cdr3_nt: TGTGCCAGCAGCTTGACCCTCGGGACAGCTAATGAAAAACTGTTTTTT
v_call: TRBV5-4; clone_size: .; d_call: .; j_call: TRBJ2-3; cdr3_length: 14; cdr3_aa: CASSVSPGEVMQYF; cdr3_nt: TGTGCCAGCAGCGTTTCGCCGGGGGAAGTTATGCAGTATTTT
v_call: TRBV28; clone_size: .; d_call: .; j_call: TRBJ1-4; cdr3_length: 14; cdr3_aa: CASSLRAEDEKLFF; cdr3_nt: TGTGCCAGCAGTTTGAGGGCAGAGGATGAAAAACTGTTTTTT
v_call: TRBV27; clone_size: .; d_call: .; j_call: TRBJ2-1; cdr3_length: 11; cdr3_aa: CASSLENEQFF; cdr3_nt: TGTGCCAGCAGTTTAGAGAATGAGCAGTTCTTC
v_call: TRBV25-1; clone_size: .; d_call: TRBD1; j_call: TRBJ1-2; cdr3_length: 15; cdr3_aa: CASSFSDRDRNGYTF; cdr3_nt: TGTGCCAGCAGTTTTTCGGACAGGGATCGTAATGGCTACACCTTC
v_call: TRBV4-3; clone_size: .; d_call: .; j_call: TRBJ1-1; cdr3_length: 14; cdr3_aa: CASSQEILNTEAFF; cdr3_nt: TGCGCCAGCAGCCAAGAGATTTTGAACACTGAAGCTTTCTTT
v_call: TRBV14; clone_size: .; d_call: .; j_call: TRBJ2-7; cdr3_length: 16; cdr3_aa: CASSQQGQLSSYEQYF; cdr3_nt: TGTGCCAGCAGCCAACAAGGACAGCTTAGCTCCTACGAGCAGTACTTC
v_call: TRBV28; clone_size: .; d_call: .; j_call: TRBJ1-5; cdr3_length: 13; cdr3_aa: CASSLWRNQPQHF; cdr3_nt: TGTGCCAGCAGTTTATGGAGGAATCAGCCCCAGCATTTT
v_call: TRBV5-5; clone_size: .; d_call: .; j_call: TRBJ2-3; cdr3_length: 16; cdr3_aa: CASSLNLAPSTDTQYF; cdr3_nt: TGTGCCAGCAGCTTGAATCTCGCCCCTAGCACAGATACGCAGTATTTT
v_call: TRBV5-1; clone_size: .; d_call: TRBD2; j_call: TRBJ2-7; cdr3_length: 15; cdr3_aa: CASSFSSGGVYEQYF; cdr3_nt: TGCGCCAGCAGCTTCTCTAGCGGGGGGGTCTACGAGCAGTACTTC
v_call: TRBV4-3; clone_size: .; d_call: .; j_call: TRBJ1-6; cdr3_length: 15; cdr3_aa: CASSFQQPDNSPLHF; cdr3_nt: TGCGCCAGCAGCTTCCAGCAGCCAGATAATTCACCCCTCCACTTT
v_call: TRBV4-3; clone_size: .; d_call: .; j_call: TRBJ2-1; cdr3_length: 17; cdr3_aa: CASSQETVGASYNEQFF; cdr3_nt: TGCGCCAGCAGCCAAGAAACCGTGGGGGCATCCTACAATGAGCAGTTCTTC
v_call: TRBV19; clone_size: .; d_call: .; j_call: TRBJ1-2; cdr3_length: 15; cdr3_aa: CASSISVGGAYGYTF; cdr3_nt: TGTGCCAGTAGTATCTCTGTCGGGGGCGCTTATGGCTACACCTTC
v_call: TRBV4-3; clone_size: .; d_call: .; j_call: TRBJ1-3; cdr3_length: 15; cdr3_aa: CASSQDRLERNTIYF; cdr3_nt: TGCGCCAGCAGCCAAGATAGGTTGGAGAGGAACACCATATATTTT
v_call: TRBV27; clone_size: .; d_call: .; j_call: TRBJ2-7; cdr3_length: 15; cdr3_aa: CASSLVGGLFYEQYF; cdr3_nt: TGTGCCAGCAGTTTGGTGGGGGGCTTATTCTACGAGCAGTACTTC
v_call: TRBV5-1; clone_size: .; d_call: .; j_call: TRBJ2-7; cdr3_length: 15; cdr3_aa: CASSLWGHNSYEQYF; cdr3_nt: TGCGCCAGCAGCTTGTGGGGGCACAATTCCTACGAGCAGTACTTC
v_call: TRBV7-9; clone_size: .; d_call: .; j_call: TRBJ1-2; cdr3_length: 15; cdr3_aa: CASSLYAGTNYGYTF; cdr3_nt: TGTGCCAGCAGCTTATACGCAGGGACGAACTATGGCTACACCTTC
v_call: TRBV2; clone_size: .; d_call: .; j_call: TRBJ1-1; cdr3_length: 14; cdr3_aa: CASSVGSMNTEAFF; cdr3_nt: TGTGCCAGCAGTGTCGGCAGCATGAACACTGAAGCTTTCTTT
v_call: TRBV6-5; clone_size: .; d_call: .; j_call: TRBJ1-4; cdr3_length: 11; cdr3_aa: CASLAGEKLFF; cdr3_nt: TGTGCCAGCCTTGCCGGCGAAAAACTGTTTTTT
v_call: TRBV5-1; clone_size: .; d_call: .; j_call: TRBJ2-3; cdr3_length: 15; cdr3_aa: CASSLAVLNADTQYF; cdr3_nt: TGCGCCAGCAGCTTGGCCGTTTTAAATGCAGATACGCAGTATTTT
v_call: TRBV5-1; clone_size: .; d_call: TRBD2; j_call: TRBJ2-5; cdr3_length: 16; cdr3_aa: CASSSGTSGVGETQYF; cdr3_nt: TGCGCCAGCAGCTCCGGGACTAGCGGGGTCGGAGAGACCCAGTACTTC
v_call: TRBV5-4; clone_size: few; d_call: TRBD2; j_call: TRBJ2-2; cdr3_length: 18; cdr3_aa: CASSKGLAGGTNTGELFF; cdr3_nt: TGTGCCAGCAGCAAGGGACTAGCGGGGGGCACGAACACCGGGGAGCTGTTTTTT
v_call: TRBV7-2; clone_size: .; d_call: .; j_call: TRBJ2-5; cdr3_length: 15; cdr3_aa: CASSLAQGGVETQYF; cdr3_nt: TGTGCCAGCAGCTTAGCGCAGGGCGGGGTTGAGACCCAGTACTTC
v_call: TRBV27; clone_size: .; d_call: .; j_call: TRBJ1-5; cdr3_length: 14; cdr3_aa: CASSSGRDNQPQHF; cdr3_nt: TGTGCCAGCAGTTCTGGCAGAGACAATCAGCCCCAGCATTTT
v_call: TRBV6-5; clone_size: .; d_call: .; j_call: TRBJ1-5; cdr3_length: 13; cdr3_aa: CASSSDTLEPQHF; cdr3_nt: TGTGCCAGCAGTTCCGACACGCTAGAGCCCCAGCATTTT
v_call: TRBV27; clone_size: .; d_call: .; j_call: TRBJ1-1; cdr3_length: 14; cdr3_aa: CASSSAHGSLEAFF; cdr3_nt: TGTGCCAGCAGTAGTGCCCACGGGTCCCTTGAAGCTTTCTTT
v_call: TRBV9; clone_size: .; d_call: TRBD1; j_call: TRBJ1-2; cdr3_length: 19; cdr3_aa: CASSESRDRGRMGLYGYTF; cdr3_nt: TGTGCCAGCAGCGAATCCCGGGACAGGGGCCGTATGGGGCTCTATGGCTACACCTTC
v_call: TRBV18; clone_size: .; d_call: TRBD1; j_call: TRBJ2-2; cdr3_length: 18; cdr3_aa: CASSRFAPGTGPTGELFF; cdr3_nt: TGTGCCAGCTCACGATTTGCCCCCGGGACAGGGCCCACCGGGGAGCTGTTTTTT
v_call: TRBV4-1; clone_size: .; d_call: TRBD1; j_call: TRBJ1-1; cdr3_length: 15; cdr3_aa: CASSPGWTGNAEAFF; cdr3_nt: TGCGCCAGCAGCCCAGGTTGGACAGGGAACGCTGAAGCTTTCTTT
v_call: TRBV5-6; clone_size: .; d_call: TRBD2; j_call: TRBJ2-3; cdr3_length: 15; cdr3_aa: CASTSSGGSTDTQYF; cdr3_nt: TGTGCCAGCACTTCTAGCGGGGGGTCCACAGATACGCAGTATTTT
v_call: TRBV7-6; clone_size: .; d_call: TRBD1; j_call: TRBJ2-7; cdr3_length: 15; cdr3_aa: CASSLGDREMYEQYF; cdr3_nt: TGTGCCAGCAGCTTAGGGGACAGGGAAATGTACGAGCAGTACTTC
v_call: TRBV10-3; clone_size: .; d_call: .; j_call: TRBJ1-1; cdr3_length: 14; cdr3_aa: CAISASTGNTEAFF; cdr3_nt: TGTGCCATCAGTGCCTCTACAGGTAACACTGAAGCTTTCTTT
v_call: TRBV18; clone_size: .; d_call: .; j_call: TRBJ1-5; cdr3_length: 14; cdr3_aa: CASSDQGVGQPQHF; cdr3_nt: TGTGCCAGCTCCGATCAGGGAGTTGGTCAGCCCCAGCATTTT
v_call: TRBV5-4; clone_size: .; d_call: .; j_call: TRBJ1-2; cdr3_length: 16; cdr3_aa: CASRNLGVSANYGYTF; cdr3_nt: TGTGCCAGCAGGAACCTAGGGGTCTCAGCTAACTATGGCTACACCTTC
v_call: TRBV5-4; clone_size: .; d_call: TRBD2; j_call: TRBJ2-5; cdr3_length: 16; cdr3_aa: CASSLPTSGGRETQYF; cdr3_nt: TGTGCCAGCAGCTTGCCGACTAGCGGGGGGAGGGAGACCCAGTACTTC
v_call: TRBV19; clone_size: .; d_call: .; j_call: TRBJ2-3; cdr3_length: 15; cdr3_aa: CASSISSLSTDTQYF; cdr3_nt: TGTGCCAGTAGTATCTCTTCCCTGAGCACAGATACGCAGTATTTT
v_call: TRBV11-1; clone_size: .; d_call: .; j_call: TRBJ2-1; cdr3_length: 12; cdr3_aa: CASSKTYNEQFF; cdr3_nt: TGTGCCAGCAGCAAGACCTACAATGAGCAGTTCTTC
v_call: TRBV7-2; clone_size: .; d_call: .; j_call: TRBJ2-1; cdr3_length: 16; cdr3_aa: CASRITGRGIYNEQFF; cdr3_nt: TGTGCCAGCAGAATAACCGGGCGGGGCATCTACAATGAGCAGTTCTTC
v_call: TRBV25-1; clone_size: .; d_call: TRBD2; j_call: TRBJ2-5; cdr3_length: 15; cdr3_aa: CASSPSGGAGETQYF; cdr3_nt: TGTGCCAGCAGTCCTAGCGGGGGGGCGGGGGAGACCCAGTACTTC
v_call: TRBV9; clone_size: .; d_call: TRBD1; j_call: TRBJ2-5; cdr3_length: 16; cdr3_aa: CASSAGWTGGRETQYF; cdr3_nt: TGTGCCAGCAGCGCTGGCTGGACAGGGGGAAGGGAGACCCAGTACTTC
v_call: TRBV19; clone_size: .; d_call: TRBD1; j_call: TRBJ1-3; cdr3_length: 15; cdr3_aa: CASRGGPTAGNTIYF; cdr3_nt: TGTGCCAGTAGAGGGGGCCCTACTGCTGGAAACACCATATATTTT
v_call: TRBV5-4; clone_size: few; d_call: .; j_call: TRBJ2-4; cdr3_length: 14; cdr3_aa: CASSSPEGSNIQYF; cdr3_nt: TGTGCCAGCAGCTCTCCAGAGGGTAGTAACATTCAGTACTTC